The 13 T cell receptor beta chains reported below all come from one sample, sequenced in a study of CD8+ T cells in alopecia areata. Scientists pooled cutaneous lymph node cells and sorted them on CD4, CD8alpha, NKG2D, NKG2ACE and other markers. Extraction and reverse transcription of RNA yielded cDNA as the sequencing template. TCRdb's copy holds only in-frame clones and misses some; the assay was immunoSEQ multiplex PCR. Reported are about 19,000 clones, none seen only once; the ten largest carry about 32%. What was sequenced was CD8+ T cells sorted from a lymph node. The receptors derive from a C3H/HeJ mouse with alopecia areata. Mice of this strain are of MHC haplotype H2-k.

This clone was detected a few times. Gene labels here are mouse ones. The read is 4 residues too short to cover the CDR3 end, so that end is filled in from the germline J gene. This chain links TRBV13-3 with TRBJ2-3, with 8 bases aligning to TRBD2. Trimming at V came to 6 bases and at J to 0 bases, leaving 3 bases not matched to a gene. In germline, CDR1 is NNHDY, CDR2 SYVADS. The CDR3 extends over 14 amino acids. CDR3 DNA (partial): TGTGCCAGCACCAGGGACTGGAGTGCAGAA. Its translation is CASTRDWSAE. In full, the CDR3 is CASTRDWSAETLYF.

Many counts were recorded for this clone. Gene names follow the mouse nomenclature. The read gets to within 4 residues of the CDR3 end, and the germline J gene fills in the rest. The rearrangement uses TRBV13-3 and TRBJ2-3; D is possibly TRBD1 (6 bases). Germline V gene sequence: CDR1 NNHDY, CDR2 SYVADS. The CDR3 runs 13 residues. The CDR3 sequence: CASSGGQQETLYF. Incomplete CDR3 DNA: TGTGCCAGCAGTGGGGGACAACAAGAA.

This clone was observed a handful of times. TCRdb and the translated DNA give different amino acids at residue 11; the protein presented here is the one translated from the DNA. All gene names here are mouse names. The DNA ends 3 residues before the CDR3 does, and the rest of the CDR3 is filled in from the germline J gene. The J gene is TRBJ1-3, the V gene TRBV1; D is possibly TRBD1 (5 bases). Germline assignment: CDR1 NSQYPW and CDR2 LRSPGD (reference sequence). CDR3 length: 14 amino acids. The CDR3 bases that were read are TGCCCCTGCAGTCCCCGACAGTCTGGAAATACG. Its translation: CPCSPRQSGNT. The whole CDR3 is CPCSPRQSGNTLYF.

On this clone: Gene names denote mouse genes. With the read ending 4 residues before the CDR3 end, the germline J gene is used to fill in that end. The J gene is TRBJ2-4, the V gene TRBV13-3; 7 nucleotides match TRBD1. The germline V gene has CDR1 NNHDY and CDR2 SYVADS. The CDR3 totals 14 residues. CDR3 DNA, as far as it was read: TGTGCCAGCACCCCTACAGGGGCCCTAAAC. Its translation is CASTPTGALN. The CDR3 in full is CASTPTGALNTLYF.

As concerns this clone: Mouse names are used for the genes. The DNA ends 4 residues before the CDR3 does, and the rest of the CDR3 is filled in from the germline J gene. The rearrangement uses TRBV14 and TRBJ1-2, with 10 bases that match TRBD1. Germline CDR1 reads SGHDT; CDR2 reads FRDEAV. V was clipped by 5 bases and J by 0 bases; unmatched bases: 4. CDR3 size: 15 residues. CDR3 DNA (partial): TGTGCCAGCAGCCCCGGGACAGGGGCAAACTCC. Protein sequence: CASSPGTGANS. The entire CDR3 protein reads CASSPGTGANSDYTF.

This clone was detected a few times. A clone one base away is much larger, so this may be a read error. Genes here carry mouse names. The read ends 4 residues before the CDR3 terminus; that terminus is restored from the germline J gene. The chain has TRBV13-1 and TRBJ1-2, with TRBD1 identical over 12 bases. From germline, CDR1 is NSHNY and CDR2 SYGAGN. CDR3 length: 13 amino acids. The CDR3 bases that were read are TGTGCCAGCAGTAGGGACAGGGGGCGC. Amino acids: CASSRDRGR. The complete CDR3 sequence is CASSRDRGRDYTF.

Comment on this clone: At residue 13, the TCRdb protein and translated DNA are inconsistent; the protein given comes from the DNA. Genes here carry mouse names. Read sequence stops 3 residues before the CDR3 end, and the germline J gene provides the missing end. The genes are TRBV19 and TRBJ1-6; 7 bases match TRBD1. TRBJ1-6 is an open reading frame, and its role is uncertain. The junction had 3 bases not matched to a gene; V was cut back by 0 bases and J by 3 bases. The V gene's germline CDR1 is FNHDT and CDR2 SITEND (reference sequence). The CDR3 sequence is 16 residues long. The CDR3 DNA, read in part, is TGTGCCAGCAGTATAGTGCAGGGGGGCTATAATTCGCCC. It encodes CASSIVQGGYNSP. The complete CDR3 protein is CASSIVQGGYNSPLYF.

Concerning this clone itself: The gene symbols are mouse symbols. The read ends 4 residues shy of where the CDR3 ends; the end is completed using the germline J gene. The genes are TRBV13-2 and TRBJ2-1; 11 nucleotides agree with TRBD2. Per the germline V gene, CDR1 is NNHNN and CDR2 is SYGAGS (reference sequence). The junction had 3 bases not matched to a gene; V was cut back by 0 bases and J by 1 base. This CDR3 is 17 amino acids long. CDR3 bases read: TGTGCCAGCGGTGATGCGACTGGGGGGGGAAACTATGCT. Protein sequence: CASGDATGGGNYA. The full-length CDR3 reads as CASGDATGGGNYAEQFF.

This clone was found a few times. Genes and germline come from the mouse. Sequencing ends 4 residues short of the CDR3 end; the germline J gene provides the rest. The chain is built from TRBV19 and TRBJ2-7, with D perhaps matching TRBD1 (6 bases). V lost 4 bases and J lost 1, with 12 bases in between. This CDR3 region has 14 residues. Germline assignment: CDR1 FNHDT and CDR2 SITEND (reference sequence). CDR3 DNA (partial): TGTGCCAGCAGTCCTCCGGGACAATCCTAT. Protein: CASSPPGQSY. The whole CDR3 sequence is CASSPPGQSYEQYF.

This clone was recorded at least ten times. Genes and germline are mouse. The read is 4 residues too short to cover the CDR3 end, so that end is filled in from the germline J gene. The genes are TRBV13-3 and TRBJ2-5, with 9 bases lining up with TRBD1. Germline assignment: CDR1 NNHDY and CDR2 SYVADS. This CDR3 is built from 14 residues. V lost 5 bases to trimming and J lost 1 base; unmatched junction nucleotides: 2. The CDR3 bases that were read are TGTGCCAGCAGCCGGGACAGGGACCAAGAC. It encodes CASSRDRDQD. The complete CDR3 sequence is CASSRDRDQDTQYF.

As to this clone: Genes here carry mouse names. The CDR3 end falls 4 residues outside the read, so it is completed with the germline J gene. J is TRBJ1-4 and V is TRBV13-3, with TRBD1 matching over 10 bases. The CDR3 sequence is 16 residues long. Germline lookup yields CDR1 NNHDY and CDR2 SYVADS. V gave up 1 base and J gave up 6 bases; unmatched junction bases: 6. The CDR3 loop reads CASSDRDRGPHERLFF. CDR3 bases read: TGTGCCAGCAGTGATCGTGACAGGGGGCCCCACGAA.

This clone was found a few times. The germline and genes are mouse ones. From the germline J gene comes the end of the CDR3, since the read stops 4 residues before it. This chain uses TRBV13-1 with TRBJ1-1; a weak D match, TRBD1 (5 bases). The CDR3 consists of 14 residues. Germline V gives CDR1 NSHNY, CDR2 SYGAGN. Trimming cost V 3 bases and J 0 bases, with 9 bases left between them. Incomplete CDR3 DNA: TGTGCCAGCAGTGGGGGGGGACCAAACACA. Protein: CASSGGGPNT. The whole CDR3 reads CASSGGGPNTEVFF.

This clone was seen more than once but under ten times. Gene labels here are mouse ones. Sequencing ends 4 residues short of the CDR3 end; the germline J gene provides the rest. This chain links TRBV2 with TRBJ2-4; 10 bases agree with TRBD2. The CDR3 consists of 15 residues. Germline V lookup: CDR1 LGHNA, CDR2 YSYQKL. CDR3 loop: CASSHIGLGANTLYF. The CDR3 bases that were read are TGTGCCAGCAGCCACATAGGACTGGGGGCAAAC.